The 7 T cell receptor beta chains given below trace back to one sample, sequenced in a study of blood T cell repertoires in COVID-19 (dated by TCRdb to 2018 to 2020). Library preparation employed the immunoSEQ multiplex PCR assay. Imported from immuneACCESS, the table was reduced by TCRdb to in-frame sequences with V and J called. These copies leave out some clones; in studies compared against another copy, an unresolved V gene accounts for under half, and the cause of the remainder is not known. This sample has hundreds of thousands of clones in its table, and approximately 84% of those were observed once. Clones ranked in the top ten supply 1.5% to 2% of the sample. Sequenced sample: PBMCs or T cells enriched from blood (not recorded which). The receptors derive from a man aged 40-49 years who had recovered from COVID-19.

This sequence joins TRBV2 and TRBJ1-4; TRBD1 agrees at 11 bases. The junction had 3 bases not matched to a gene; V was cut back by 6 bases and J by 6 bases. Germline CDR1 reads SNHLY; CDR2 reads FYNNEI. The CDR3 has 14 residues. The CDR3 here is CASRVGQGDEKLFF. DNA for the CDR3: TGTGCCAGCAGAGTGGGACAGGGGGATGAAAAACTGTTTTTT.

A remark on this clone: The same CDR3 arises from other DNA sequences in this sample as well. This chain uses TRBV19 with TRBJ1-1, with 8 bases fitting TRBD1. V trimming: 5 bases; J trimming: 1 base; junction bases outside the gene matches: 3. Per the germline V gene, CDR1 is LNHDA and CDR2 is SQIVND (reference sequence). This CDR3 has 14 amino acids. The CDR3 loop is CASSPGTGNTEAFF. The CDR3 bases are TGTGCCAGTAGTCCAGGGACAGGGAACACTGAAGCTTTCTTT.

This clone was counted between two and nine times. V gene TRBV6-2 or TRBV6-3 combines with J gene TRBJ1-6; D call uncertain. This CDR3 spans 15 amino acids. Trimming shortened V by 4 bases and J by 10 bases, and 17 bases separated the two germline ends. CDR1 is MNHEY and CDR2 is SVGEGT in the germline V gene. The CDR3 nucleotides read TGTGCCAGCAGTTCGCCGACCGTTGCCGGGTCACCCCTCCACTTT. It specifies CASSSPTVAGSPLHF.

The V call is TRBV30, the J call TRBJ1-5; TRBD1 matches at 8 bases. Trimming took 5 bases from V and 3 from J; bases not matched to a gene: 9. The CDR3 extends over 15 amino acids. From germline, CDR1 is GTSNPN and CDR2 SVGIG (reference sequence). This CDR3 reads CAWHPGTGYNQPQHF. The DNA of the CDR3 is TGTGCCTGGCACCCCGGGACAGGATACAATCAGCCCCAGCATTTT.

The J gene is TRBJ2-1, the V gene TRBV7-3, with D perhaps matching TRBD2 (6 bases). The germline V gene has CDR1 SGHTA and CDR2 FQGTGA. CDR3 size: 15 residues. Deletions cut 8 bases from V and 0 bases from J, with 14 bases between. The CDR3 sequence is CASSGRGSSYNEQFF. CDR3 coding DNA: TGTGCCAGCTCCGGACGGGGGAGCTCCTACAATGAGCAGTTCTTC.

This clone showed up just a few times. The V call is TRBV2, the J call TRBJ1-1; D gene uncertain. V dropped 3 bases and J dropped 1 base, with 6 bases sitting between them. In germline, CDR1 is SNHLY, CDR2 FYNNEI. This CDR3 region has 13 residues. CDR3 amino acids: CASSDNSNTEAFF. The CDR3 region has the DNA TGTGCCAGCAGTGACAATTCGAACACTGAAGCTTTCTTT.

This rearrangement joins TRBV18 to TRBJ2-4; 7 bases align to TRBD1. Germline CDR1 KGHSH, CDR2 LQKENI. The V segment lost 4 bases and the J segment 8 bases; nucleotides outside the gene matches: 5. This CDR3 is built from 13 residues. The CDR3 here is CASSQGAGDIQYF. In DNA, the CDR3 is TGTGCCAGCTCACAGGGGGCCGGGGACATTCAGTACTTC. The full variable domain, in which reference TRBV18 and TRBJ2-4 provide the parts outside the CDR3, is NAGVMQNPRHLVRRRGQEARLRCSPMKGHSHVYWYRQLPEEGLKFMVYLQKENIIDESGMPKERFSAEFPKEGPSILRIQQVVRGDSAAYFCASSQGAGDIQYFGAGTRLSVL.